The clone carrying this T cell receptor (beta chain) was seen more than once but under ten times. The data were obtained in a study of sequential checkpoint blockade in melanoma. Treatment defined: randomized to nivolumab then ipilimumab (arm A) or the reverse (arm B). Assay: immunoSEQ multiplex PCR; the TCRdb copy retains only in-frame clones and omits some. The table has approximately 9,700 clones, approximately 25% seen once. The CDR3 runs 14 residues. V and J are TRBV7-5 and TRBJ2-2. TRBV7-5 is designated a pseudogene. This sample comprised tumor tissue (inferred from file names), obtained from a patient given nivolumab and ipilimumab in sequence. The sequence derives from a human donor with melanoma. The CDR3 DNA reads as TGTGCCAGCAGCTTAAGTCCGACCAGCGGGGAGCTGTTTTTT. Translation gives CASSLSPTSGELFF.